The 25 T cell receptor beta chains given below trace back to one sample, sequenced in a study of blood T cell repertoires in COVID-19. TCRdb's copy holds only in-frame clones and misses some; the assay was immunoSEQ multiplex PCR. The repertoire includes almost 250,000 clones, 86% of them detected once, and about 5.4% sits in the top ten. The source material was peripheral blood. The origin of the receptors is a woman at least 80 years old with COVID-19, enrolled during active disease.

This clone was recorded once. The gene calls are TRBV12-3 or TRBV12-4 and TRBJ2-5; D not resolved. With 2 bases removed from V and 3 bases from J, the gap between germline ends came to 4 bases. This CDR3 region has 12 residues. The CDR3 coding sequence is TGTGCCAGCAGTTTAACAGAAGAGACCCAGTACTTC. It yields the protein CASSLTEETQYF.

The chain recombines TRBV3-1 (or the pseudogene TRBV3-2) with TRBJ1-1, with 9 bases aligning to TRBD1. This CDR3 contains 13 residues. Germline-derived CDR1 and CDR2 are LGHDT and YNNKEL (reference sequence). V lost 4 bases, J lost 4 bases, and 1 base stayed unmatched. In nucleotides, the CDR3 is TGTGCCAGCAGCCGACAGGGGGGCACTGAAGCTTTCTTT. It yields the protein CASSRQGGTEAFF.

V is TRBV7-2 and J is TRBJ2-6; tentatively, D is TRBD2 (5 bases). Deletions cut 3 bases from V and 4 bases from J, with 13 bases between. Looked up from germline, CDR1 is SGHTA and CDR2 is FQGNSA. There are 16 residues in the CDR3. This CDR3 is CASSLDPGVGANVLTF. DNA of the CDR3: TGTGCCAGCAGCTTGGACCCCGGGGTAGGGGCCAACGTCCTGACTTTC.

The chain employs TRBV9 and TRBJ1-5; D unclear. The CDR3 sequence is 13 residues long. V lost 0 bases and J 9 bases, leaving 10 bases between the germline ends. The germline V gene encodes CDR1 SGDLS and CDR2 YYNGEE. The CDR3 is CASSVEELGPQHF. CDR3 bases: TGTGCCAGCAGCGTAGAGGAGCTGGGGCCCCAGCATTTT.

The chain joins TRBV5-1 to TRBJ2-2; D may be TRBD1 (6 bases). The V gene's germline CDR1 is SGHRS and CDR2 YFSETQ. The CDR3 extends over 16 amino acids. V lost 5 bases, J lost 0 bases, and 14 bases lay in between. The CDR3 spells CASSSTGTPNTGELFF. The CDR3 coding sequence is TGCGCCAGCAGTTCGACCGGGACACCGAACACCGGGGAGCTGTTTTTT.

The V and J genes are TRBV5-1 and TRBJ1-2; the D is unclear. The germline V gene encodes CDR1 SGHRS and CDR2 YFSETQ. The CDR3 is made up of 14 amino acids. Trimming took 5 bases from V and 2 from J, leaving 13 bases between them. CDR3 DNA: TGCGCCAGCAGTTCCGGAGGTTGGAACTATGGCTACACCTTC. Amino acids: CASSSGGWNYGYTF. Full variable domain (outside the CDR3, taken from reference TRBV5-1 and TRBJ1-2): KAGVTQTPRYLIKTRGQQVTLSCSPISGHRSVSWYQQTPGQGLQFLFEYFSETQRNKGNFPGRFSGRQFSNSRSEMNVSTLELGDSALYLCASSSGGWNYGYTFGSGTRLTVV.

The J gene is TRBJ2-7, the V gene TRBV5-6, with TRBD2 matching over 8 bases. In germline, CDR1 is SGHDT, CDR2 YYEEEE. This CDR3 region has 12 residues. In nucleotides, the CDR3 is TGTGCCAGCAGCCCGGGGGGGATAGGTCTGGACGTC. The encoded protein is CASSPGGIGLDV.

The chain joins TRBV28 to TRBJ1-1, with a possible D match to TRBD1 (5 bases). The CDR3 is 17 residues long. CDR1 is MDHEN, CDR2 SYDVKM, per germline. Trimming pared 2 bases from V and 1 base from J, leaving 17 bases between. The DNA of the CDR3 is TGTGCCAGCAGTTTAATTCGGGGGTATCGGGAGAACACTGAAGCTTTCTTT. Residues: CASSLIRGYRENTEAFF.

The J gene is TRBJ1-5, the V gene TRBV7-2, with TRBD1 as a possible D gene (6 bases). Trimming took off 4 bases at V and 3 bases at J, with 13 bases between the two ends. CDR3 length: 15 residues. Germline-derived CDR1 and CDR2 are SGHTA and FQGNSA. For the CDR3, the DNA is TGTGCCAGCAGCTCGGGGGGGGGCTCCAATCAGCCCCAGCATTTT. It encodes CASSSGGGSNQPQHF.

The CDR3 reads CASSLGGGGPYEQYF. The CDR3 DNA reads TGTGCCAGCAGCCTAGGAGGCGGGGGACCTTACGAGCAGTACTTC. The chain links TRBV7-3 to TRBJ2-7; 7 positions match TRBD2. The CDR3 is 15 amino acids. The germline CDR1 and CDR2 sequences are SGHTA and FQGTGA. V lost 5 bases, J lost 4 bases, and 11 bases stayed unmatched.

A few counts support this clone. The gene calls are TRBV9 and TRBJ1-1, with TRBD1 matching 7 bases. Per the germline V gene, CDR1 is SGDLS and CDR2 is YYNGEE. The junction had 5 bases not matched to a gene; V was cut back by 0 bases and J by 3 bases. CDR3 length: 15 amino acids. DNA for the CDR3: TGTGCCAGCAGCGTAGTGGGCAGGGGGGACACTGAAGCTTTCTTT. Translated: CASSVVGRGDTEAFF.

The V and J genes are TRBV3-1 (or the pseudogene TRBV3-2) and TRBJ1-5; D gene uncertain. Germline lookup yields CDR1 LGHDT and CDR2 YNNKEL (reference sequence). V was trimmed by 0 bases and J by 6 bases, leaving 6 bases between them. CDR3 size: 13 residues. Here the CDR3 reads CASSQDEGQPQHF. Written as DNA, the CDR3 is TGTGCCAGCAGCCAAGATGAGGGTCAGCCCCAGCATTTT.

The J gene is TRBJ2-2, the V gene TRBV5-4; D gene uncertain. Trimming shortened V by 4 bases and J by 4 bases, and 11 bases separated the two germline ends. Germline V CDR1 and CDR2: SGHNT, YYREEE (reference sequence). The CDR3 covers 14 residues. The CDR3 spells CASSLGIGTGELFF. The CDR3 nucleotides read TGTGCCAGCAGCCTAGGAATCGGCACCGGGGAGCTGTTTTTT.

DNA for the CDR3: TGTGCCAGCAGTTACGGGCAGGTCAATTCACCCCTCCACTTT. It yields the protein CASSYGQVNSPLHF. The V call is TRBV6-5, the J call TRBJ1-6; D unclear. Germline V gives CDR1 MNHEY, CDR2 SVGAGI. V lost 2 bases, J lost 7 bases, and 9 bases lay in between. This CDR3 has 14 residues.

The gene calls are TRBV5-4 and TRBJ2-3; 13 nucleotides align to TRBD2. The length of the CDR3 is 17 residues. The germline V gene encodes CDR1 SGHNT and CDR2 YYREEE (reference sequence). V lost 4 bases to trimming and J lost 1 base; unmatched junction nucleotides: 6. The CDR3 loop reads CASSPGLAGAGTDTQYF. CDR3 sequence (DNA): TGTGCCAGCAGCCCCGGACTAGCGGGGGCCGGCACAGATACGCAGTATTTT.

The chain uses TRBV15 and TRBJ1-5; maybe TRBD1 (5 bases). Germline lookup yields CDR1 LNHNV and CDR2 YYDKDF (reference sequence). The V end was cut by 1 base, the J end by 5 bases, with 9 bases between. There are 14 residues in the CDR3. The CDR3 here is CATSRVGGDQPQHF. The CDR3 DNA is TGTGCCACCAGCAGAGTGGGAGGGGATCAGCCCCAGCATTTT.

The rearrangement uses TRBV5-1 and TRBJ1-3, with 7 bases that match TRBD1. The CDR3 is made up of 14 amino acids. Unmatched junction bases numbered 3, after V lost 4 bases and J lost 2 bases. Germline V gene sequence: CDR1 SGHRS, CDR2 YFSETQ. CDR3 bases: TGCGCCAGCAGCCAGGGGACAGCTGGAAACACCATATATTTT. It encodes CASSQGTAGNTIYF. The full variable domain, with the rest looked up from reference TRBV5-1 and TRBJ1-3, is KAGVTQTPRYLIKTRGQQVTLSCSPISGHRSVSWYQQTPGQGLQFLFEYFSETQRNKGNFPGRFSGRQFSNSRSEMNVSTLELGDSALYLCASSQGTAGNTIYFGEGSWLTVV.

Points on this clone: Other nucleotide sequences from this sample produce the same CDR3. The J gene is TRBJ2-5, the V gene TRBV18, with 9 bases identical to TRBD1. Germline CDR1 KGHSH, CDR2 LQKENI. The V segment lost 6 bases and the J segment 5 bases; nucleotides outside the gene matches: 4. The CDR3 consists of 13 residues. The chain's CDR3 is CASSRGQGETQYF. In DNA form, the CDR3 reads TGTGCCAGCTCTAGAGGACAGGGGGAGACCCAGTACTTC.

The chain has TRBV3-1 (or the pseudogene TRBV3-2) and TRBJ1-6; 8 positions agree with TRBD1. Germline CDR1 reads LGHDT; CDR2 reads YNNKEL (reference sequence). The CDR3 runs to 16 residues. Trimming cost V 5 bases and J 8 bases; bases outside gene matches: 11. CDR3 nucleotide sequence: TGTGCCAGCAGCACTCGACAGGGGAGTGACGATTCACCCCTCCACTTT. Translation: CASSTRQGSDDSPLHF.

The CDR3 reads CASSSKPGLEQFF. The CDR3 DNA is TGTGCCAGCAGCTCCAAACCGGGACTTGAGCAGTTCTTC. The rearrangement uses TRBV5-6 and TRBJ2-1; perhaps TRBD2 as D (6 bases). Per the germline V gene, CDR1 is SGHDT and CDR2 is YYEEEE. Between the trimmed V and J ends, which lost 3 bases and 9 bases, there was a span of 13 bases. This CDR3 is 13 amino acids long.

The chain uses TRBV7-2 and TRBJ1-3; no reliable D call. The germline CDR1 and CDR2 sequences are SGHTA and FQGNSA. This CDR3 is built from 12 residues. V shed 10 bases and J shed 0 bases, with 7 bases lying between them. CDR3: CAIVVSGNTIYF. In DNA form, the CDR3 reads TGTGCCATAGTCGTCTCTGGAAACACCATATATTTT.

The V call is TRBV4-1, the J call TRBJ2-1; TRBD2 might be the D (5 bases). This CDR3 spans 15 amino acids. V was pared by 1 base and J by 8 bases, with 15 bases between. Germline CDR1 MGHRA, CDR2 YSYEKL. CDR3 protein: CASSQGLGLSYEQFF. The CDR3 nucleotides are TGCGCCAGCAGCCAAGGATTAGGACTGTCCTATGAGCAGTTCTTC.

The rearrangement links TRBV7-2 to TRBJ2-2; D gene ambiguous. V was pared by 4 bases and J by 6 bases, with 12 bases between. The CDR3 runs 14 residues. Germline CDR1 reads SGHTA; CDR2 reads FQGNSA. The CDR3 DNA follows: TGTGCCAGCAGCTCCCTAAGAGCCGCCGGGGAGCTGTTTTTT. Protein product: CASSSLRAAGELFF.

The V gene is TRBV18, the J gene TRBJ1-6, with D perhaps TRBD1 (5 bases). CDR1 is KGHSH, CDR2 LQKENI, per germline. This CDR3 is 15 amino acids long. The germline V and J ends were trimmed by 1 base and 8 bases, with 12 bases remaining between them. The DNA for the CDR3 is TGTGCCAGCTCACCACTGGGGGGGATCGATTCACCCCTCCACTTT. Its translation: CASSPLGGIDSPLHF.

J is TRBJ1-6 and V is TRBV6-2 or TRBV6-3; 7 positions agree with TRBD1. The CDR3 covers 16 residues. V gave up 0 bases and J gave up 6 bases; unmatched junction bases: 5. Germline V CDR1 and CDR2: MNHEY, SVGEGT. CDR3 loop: CASSYSKGASNSPLHF. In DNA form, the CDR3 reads TGTGCCAGCAGTTACTCGAAGGGGGCAAGTAATTCACCCCTCCACTTT.